This T cell receptor beta chain was observed in a study of CD8 T cells in ankylosing spondylitis. General observations from the study: It appeared that ankylosing spondylitis blood was characterized by a TCR beta motif of several highly homologous variants. Matched ankylosing spondylitis synovial fluid reportedly showed significant enrichment of disease-linked clones.

The V and J ends lost 0 bases and 4 bases respectively, with 14 bases between them. The CDR3 extends over 16 amino acids. There are many counts of this clonotype. Its antigen is still unknown. TCRdb used MiXCR to reprocess the 5' RACE reads, holding one entry per CDR3 protein. The data hold about 460,000 distinct CDR3 sequences, with less than 6% observed a single time. Sequences were obtained from blood, either unsorted or a sorted T cell fraction (not recorded which). This receptor was identified in a male donor with ankylosing spondylitis. The chain is built from TRBV12-3 or TRBV12-4 and TRBJ2-3, with D tentatively TRBD2 (5 bases). CDR3 bases: TGTGCCAGCAGTTTAGCCGCCCGAGGGTTGGCAGATACGCAGTATTTT. Encoded protein: CASSLAARGLADTQYF.